The clone carrying this T cell receptor (beta chain) has just a few counts. Its antigen is not identified. The data derive from a study of Graves' ophthalmopathy and Graves' hyperthyroidism. Study-wide findings and caveats: A model of 13 signatures distinguished ophthalmopathy from stable hyperthyroidism at about 86% sensitivity and about 80% specificity.

RNA transcripts served as template for amplifying TCR beta CDR3 sequences. Second-round multiplex PCR came after a first-round RT-PCR that employed HTBI primers. TCRdb re-derived calls from the multiplex PCR reads in MiXCR, one entry per CDR3 protein. The sample includes over a million distinct CDR3 sequences, 35% to 40% of them seen just once. Hyperthyroidism patients, aged 18 to 65, were newly diagnosed, under 2 months' duration. Thyroid ultrasound, orbital computed tomography, TRAb, serum thyroxine and clinical symptoms formed the basis of diagnosis. The CDR3 totals 13 residues. CDR1 and CDR2 (germline): ENHRY, SYGVKD. V lost 10 bases and J lost 8, with 20 bases in between.

This TCR derives from an adult man with Graves' hyperthyroidism. The rearrangement links TRBV10-3 to TRBJ1-2, with D maybe TRBD1 (6 bases). Material for sequencing was peripheral blood or thyroid tissue (not recorded which). CDR3 in amino acids: CASQGRGSYGYTF. For the CDR3, the DNA is TGTGCCAGCCAGGGCAGGGGCTCCTACGGCTACACCTTC.